This TCR beta chain was sequenced during a study of cytomegalovirus exposure and HLA in healthy donors. Researchers ran the PCR with 60 Vbeta and 13 Jbeta primers. TCRdb's copy holds only in-frame clones and misses some; the assay was immunoSEQ multiplex PCR. In the table there are 130,000 or so clones, roughly 82% of which are singletons. Study results and caveats: The listing of approximately 160 TCR beta chains classed them as cytomegalovirus-associated.

Of note for this clone: Its specificity is unknown.

Sequencing was carried out using PBMCs. The sequence was obtained from a woman aged 40 to 50 in good health and CMV-seropositive.

The CDR3 loop is CAWSGGRALGLYQETQYF. In nucleotides, the CDR3 is TGTGCCTGGAGTGGTGGGAGGGCCTTGGGGTTATACCAAGAGACCCAGTACTTC. V gene TRBV30 combines with J gene TRBJ2-5, with 7 nucleotides matching TRBD2. Losses at the gene ends were 1 base for V and 0 bases for J; bases not matched to a gene: 14. The CDR3 has 18 residues. The V gene's germline CDR1 is GTSNPN and CDR2 SVGIG (reference sequence).